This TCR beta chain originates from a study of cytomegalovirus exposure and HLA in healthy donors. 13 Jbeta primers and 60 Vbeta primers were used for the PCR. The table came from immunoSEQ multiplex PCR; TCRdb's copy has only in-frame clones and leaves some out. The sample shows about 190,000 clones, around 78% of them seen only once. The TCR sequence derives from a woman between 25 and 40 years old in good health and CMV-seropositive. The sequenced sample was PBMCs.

The CDR3 protein is CASSRATGGGGETQYF. CDR3 sequence (DNA): TGTGCCAGCAGCCGAGCCACGGGGGGCGGTGGGGAGACCCAGTACTTC. The gene calls are TRBV7-9 and TRBJ2-5; TRBD2 might be the D (7 bases). Between the trimmed V and J ends, which lost 5 bases and 5 bases, there was a span of 21 bases. The CDR3 contains 16 residues. CDR1 SEHNR and CDR2 FQNEAQ come from the germline V gene (reference sequence).